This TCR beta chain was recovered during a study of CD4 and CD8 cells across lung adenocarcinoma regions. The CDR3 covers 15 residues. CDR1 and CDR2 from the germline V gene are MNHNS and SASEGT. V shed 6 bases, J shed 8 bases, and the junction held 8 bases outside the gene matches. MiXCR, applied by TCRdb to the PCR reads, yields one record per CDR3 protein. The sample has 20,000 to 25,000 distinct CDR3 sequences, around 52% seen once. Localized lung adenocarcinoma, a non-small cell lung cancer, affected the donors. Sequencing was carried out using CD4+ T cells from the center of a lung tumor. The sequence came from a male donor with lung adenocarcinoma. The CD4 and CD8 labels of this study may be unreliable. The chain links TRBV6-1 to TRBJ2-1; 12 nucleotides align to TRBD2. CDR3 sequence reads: CASSPLAGGLDEQFF. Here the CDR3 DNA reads TGTGCCAGCAGCCCGCTAGCGGGAGGGCTAGATGAGCAGTTCTTC.